The 11 T cell receptor beta chains in this list originate from one sample, sequenced in a study of blood T cells in healthy people across ages. The use of a sample-barcoded 5' primer and a J-beta primer mix characterized a second PCR of roughly 6 to 11 cycles. Each CDR3 protein gets one entry after TCRdb re-called the 5' RACE reads with MiXCR. The table includes roughly 2 million distinct CDR3 sequences, roughly 50% detected once. Sequencing was carried out using blood. Receptors originate from a woman aged 40 to 49 in good health.

This clonotype came up a few times. The chain joins TRBV14 to TRBJ2-4, with D possibly TRBD2 on 5 matching bases. This CDR3 spans 16 amino acids. V dropped 4 bases and J dropped 4 bases, with 17 bases sitting between them. Germline CDR1 reads SGHDN; CDR2 reads FVKESK. CDR3 in DNA: TGTGCCAGCAGCCGCTCGAAAGGACTGGAGAAAAACATTCAGTACTTC. This codes for CASSRSKGLEKNIQYF.

This chain uses TRBV7-9 with TRBJ1-1; 7 positions agree with TRBD1. The CDR3 runs to 15 residues. Germline CDR1 SEHNR, CDR2 FQNEAQ (reference sequence). V was pared by 5 bases and J by 1 base, with 7 bases of the junction left unmatched. The CDR3 reads CASSAVQGGNTEAFF. In DNA form, the CDR3 reads TGTGCCAGCAGCGCCGTGCAGGGGGGGAACACTGAAGCTTTCTTT.

This chain connects TRBV14 to TRBJ2-1; weak D call: TRBD1 (6 bases). CDR3 size: 14 residues. V was clipped by 1 base and J by 13 bases, with 17 bases between them. Looked up from germline, CDR1 is SGHDN and CDR2 is FVKESK. The DNA of the CDR3 is TGTGCCAGCAGCCAAGTCATGGGACAAGGGACCCAGTTCTTC. This gives the protein CASSQVMGQGTQFF.

The chain uses TRBV20-1 and TRBJ1-4, with D hard to call. The germline V gene has CDR1 DFQATT and CDR2 SNEGSKA (reference sequence). The CDR3 is 15 residues long. V was cut by 3 bases and J by 3 bases, with 14 bases left in between. CDR3 sequence reads: CSASKGSVSNEKLFF. Written as DNA, the CDR3 is TGCAGTGCTAGTAAAGGGTCGGTGTCTAATGAAAAACTGTTTTTT.

V is TRBV6-2 or TRBV6-3 and J is TRBJ2-1, with 7 bases that match TRBD1. Germline CDR1 is MNHEY and CDR2 is SVGEGT. This CDR3 has 14 amino acids. The J segment lost 9 bases and the V segment lost 8 bases, leaving 13 bases of the junction unmatched. CDR3 nucleotide sequence: TGTGCCAGCGGGACAGTGAGCGGAGCCCGTGAGCAGTTCTTC. Its protein product is CASGTVSGAREQFF.

This clonotype has only a few counts. This rearrangement joins TRBV7-9 to TRBJ2-7, with D possibly matching TRBD2 (6 bases). Trimming shortened V by 6 bases and J by 3 bases, and 24 bases separated the two germline ends. The CDR3 is made up of 17 amino acids. Germline V gives CDR1 SEHNR, CDR2 FQNEAQ (reference sequence). This CDR3 is CASRGVSSAKSSYEQYF. Written as DNA, the CDR3 is TGTGCCAGCAGGGGCGTCTCTAGCGCCAAATCAAGCTACGAGCAGTACTTC. Filled out from reference TRBV7-9 and TRBJ2-7, the complete variable domain reads DTGVSQNPRHKITKRGQNVTFRCDPISEHNRLYWYRQTLGQGPEFLTYFQNEAQLEKSRLLSDRFSAERPKGSFSTLEIQRTEQGDSAMYLCASRGVSSAKSSYEQYFGPGTRLTVT.

Of note for this clonotype: Given the absence of the conserved phenylalanine or tryptophan at the CDR3 end, a read error is likely. The V call is TRBV11-2, the J call TRBJ2-1; 12 bases are a match to TRBD2. This CDR3 comprises 16 residues. V dropped 5 bases and J dropped 5; count of bases not matched to a gene: 7. CDR1 and CDR2 from the germline V gene are SGHAT and FQNNGV. The DNA of the CDR3 is TGTGCCAGCAGCATAAGGACTAGCGGGATCCACAATGAGCAGTTCATC. This encodes CASSIRTSGIHNEQFI.

The table lists this clonotype with many counts. The gene calls are TRBV20-1 and TRBJ2-1; 14 positions match TRBD2. The CDR3 runs 21 residues. Germline CDR1 and CDR2: DFQATT and SNEGSKA (reference sequence). V lost 6 bases, J lost 4 bases, and 23 bases stayed unmatched. The CDR3 bases are TGCAGTGCCAATCCTTACCCGACTAGCGGGGGGGCCGTCGTTACGTACAATGAGCAGTTCTTC. Translated: CSANPYPTSGGAVVTYNEQFF.

J is TRBJ1-6 and V is TRBV4-3; D unclear. Per germline, CDR1 LGHNA and CDR2 YSLEER. The CDR3 totals 13 residues. V lost 4 bases and J lost 7, with 8 bases in between. The CDR3: CASSPLLNSPLHF. The CDR3 DNA reads as TGCGCCAGCAGCCCGCTTTTGAATTCACCCCTCCACTTT.

This clonotype was observed many times. The chain links TRBV20-1 to TRBJ2-6; D gene ambiguous. The CDR3 runs 13 residues. V lost 3 bases to trimming and J lost 0 bases, with 3 bases between them. CDR1 and CDR2 (germline): DFQATT, SNEGSKA (reference sequence). The DNA for the CDR3 is TGCAGTGCTAGCACCTCTGGGGCCAACGTCCTGACTTTC. Translation gives CSASTSGANVLTF.

The rearrangement joins TRBV20-1 to TRBJ2-1; 8 bases map to TRBD1. With 0 bases clipped from V and 9 bases from J, the junction kept 1 base outside the gene matches. The germline gives CDR1 DFQATT, CDR2 SNEGSKA (reference sequence). The CDR3 runs 12 residues. The CDR3 reads CSARDTGGEQFF. For the CDR3, the DNA is TGCAGTGCTAGAGATACAGGGGGTGAGCAGTTCTTC.